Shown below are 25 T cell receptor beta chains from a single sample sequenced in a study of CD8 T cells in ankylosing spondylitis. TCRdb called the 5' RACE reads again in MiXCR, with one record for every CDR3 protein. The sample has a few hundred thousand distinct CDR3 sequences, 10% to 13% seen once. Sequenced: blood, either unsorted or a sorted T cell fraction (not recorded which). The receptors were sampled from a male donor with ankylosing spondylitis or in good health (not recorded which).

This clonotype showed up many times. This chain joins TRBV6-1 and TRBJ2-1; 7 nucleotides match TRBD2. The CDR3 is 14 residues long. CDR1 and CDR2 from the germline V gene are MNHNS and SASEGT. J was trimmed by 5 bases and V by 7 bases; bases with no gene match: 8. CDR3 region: CASTLGGVNNEQFF. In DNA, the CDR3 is TGTGCCAGCACCCTGGGGGGGGTAAACAATGAGCAGTTCTTC.

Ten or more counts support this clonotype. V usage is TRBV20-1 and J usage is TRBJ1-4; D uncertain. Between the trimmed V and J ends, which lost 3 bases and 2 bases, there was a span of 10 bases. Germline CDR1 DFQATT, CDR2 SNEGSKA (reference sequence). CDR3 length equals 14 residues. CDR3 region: CSASPLGTNEKLFF. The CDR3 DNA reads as TGCAGTGCTAGTCCCTTAGGGACTAATGAAAAACTGTTTTTT.

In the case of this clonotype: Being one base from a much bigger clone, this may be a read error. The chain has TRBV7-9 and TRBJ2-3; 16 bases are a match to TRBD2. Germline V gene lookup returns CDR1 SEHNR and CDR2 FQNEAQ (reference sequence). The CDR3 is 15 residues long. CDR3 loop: CASSGTSGGADTKYF. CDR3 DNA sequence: TGTGCCAGCAGCGGGACTAGCGGGGGGGCGGATACGAAGTATTTT.

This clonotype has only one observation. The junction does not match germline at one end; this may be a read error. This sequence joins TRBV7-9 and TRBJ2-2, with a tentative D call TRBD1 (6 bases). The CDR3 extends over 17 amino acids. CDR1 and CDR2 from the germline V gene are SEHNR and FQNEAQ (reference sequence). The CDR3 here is CSSSPNWDTLNTGELFF. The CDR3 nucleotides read TGTTCCAGCAGCCCAAATTGGGACACCTTGAACACCGGGGAGCTGTTTTTT.

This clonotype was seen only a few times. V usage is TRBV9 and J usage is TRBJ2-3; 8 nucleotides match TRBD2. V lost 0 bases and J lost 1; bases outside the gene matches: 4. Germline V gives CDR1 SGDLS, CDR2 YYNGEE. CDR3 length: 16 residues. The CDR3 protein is CASSVDNSGGTDTQYF. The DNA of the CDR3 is TGTGCCAGCAGCGTAGATAATAGCGGGGGCACAGATACGCAGTATTTT.

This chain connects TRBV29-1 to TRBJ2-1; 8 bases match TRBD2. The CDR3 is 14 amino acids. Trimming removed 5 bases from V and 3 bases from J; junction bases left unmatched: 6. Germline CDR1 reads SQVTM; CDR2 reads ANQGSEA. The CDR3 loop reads CSVSGGGYYNEQFF. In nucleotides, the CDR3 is TGCAGCGTTTCGGGAGGGGGTTACTACAATGAGCAGTTCTTC.

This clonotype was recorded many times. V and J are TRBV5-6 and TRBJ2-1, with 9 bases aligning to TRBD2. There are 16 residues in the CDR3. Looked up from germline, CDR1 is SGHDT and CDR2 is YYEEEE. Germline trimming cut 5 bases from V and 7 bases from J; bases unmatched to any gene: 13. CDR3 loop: CASSYSGTSPTNEQFF. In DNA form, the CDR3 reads TGTGCCAGCAGTTACTCCGGGACTAGCCCCACAAATGAGCAGTTCTTC.

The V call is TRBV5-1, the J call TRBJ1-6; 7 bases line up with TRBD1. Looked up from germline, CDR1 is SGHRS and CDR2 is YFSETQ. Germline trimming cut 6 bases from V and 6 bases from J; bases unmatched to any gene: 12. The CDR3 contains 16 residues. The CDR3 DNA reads TGCGCCAGCACGAGGGATACCCGGGACAGTAATTCACCCCTCCACTTT. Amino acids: CASTRDTRDSNSPLHF.

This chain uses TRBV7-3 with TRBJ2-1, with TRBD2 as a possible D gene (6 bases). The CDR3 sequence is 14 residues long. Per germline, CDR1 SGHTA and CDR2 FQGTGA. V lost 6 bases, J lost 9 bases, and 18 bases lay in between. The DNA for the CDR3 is TGTGCCAGCAGGCCAGGCGGGGTCGTAGGTGAGCAGTTCTTC. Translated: CASRPGGVVGEQFF.

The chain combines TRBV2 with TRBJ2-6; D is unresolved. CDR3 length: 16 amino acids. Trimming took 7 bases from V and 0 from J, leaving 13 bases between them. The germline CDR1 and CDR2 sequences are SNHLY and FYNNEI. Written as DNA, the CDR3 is TGTGCCAGCACATCCGGGTCCCCCTCTGGGGCCAACGTCCTGACTTTC. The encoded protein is CASTSGSPSGANVLTF.

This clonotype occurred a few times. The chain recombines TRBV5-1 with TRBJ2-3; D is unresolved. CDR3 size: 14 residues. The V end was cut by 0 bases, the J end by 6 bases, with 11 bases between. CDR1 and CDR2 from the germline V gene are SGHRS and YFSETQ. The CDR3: CASSLEGRVDTQYF. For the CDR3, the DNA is TGCGCCAGCAGCTTGGAAGGGCGTGTCGATACGCAGTATTTT.

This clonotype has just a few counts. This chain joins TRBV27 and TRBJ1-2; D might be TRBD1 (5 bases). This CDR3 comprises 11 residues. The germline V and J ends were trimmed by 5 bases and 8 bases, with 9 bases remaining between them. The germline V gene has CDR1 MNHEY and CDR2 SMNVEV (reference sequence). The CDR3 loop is CASSGGPGYTF. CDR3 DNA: TGTGCCAGCAGTGGGGGACCCGGCTACACCTTC.

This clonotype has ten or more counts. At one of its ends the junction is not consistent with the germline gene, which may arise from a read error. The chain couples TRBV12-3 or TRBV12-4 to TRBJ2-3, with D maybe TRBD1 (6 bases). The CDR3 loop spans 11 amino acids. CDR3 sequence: CASSFQGPETF. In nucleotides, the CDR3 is TGTGCCAGCAGTTTTCAGGGGCCCGAAACCTTT.

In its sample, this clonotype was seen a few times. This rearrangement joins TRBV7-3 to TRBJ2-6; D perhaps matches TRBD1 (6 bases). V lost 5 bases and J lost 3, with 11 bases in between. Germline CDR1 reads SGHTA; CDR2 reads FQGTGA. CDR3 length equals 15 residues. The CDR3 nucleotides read TGTGCCAGCAGCCGCCAGGGGTATGGGGCCAACGTCCTGACTTTC. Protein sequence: CASSRQGYGANVLTF. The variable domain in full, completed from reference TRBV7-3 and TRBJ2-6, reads GAGVSQTPSNKVTEKGKYVELRCDPISGHTALYWYRQSLGQGPEFLIYFQGTGAADDSGLPNDRFFAVRPEGSVSTLKIQRTERGDSAVYLCASSRQGYGANVLTFGAGSRLTVL.

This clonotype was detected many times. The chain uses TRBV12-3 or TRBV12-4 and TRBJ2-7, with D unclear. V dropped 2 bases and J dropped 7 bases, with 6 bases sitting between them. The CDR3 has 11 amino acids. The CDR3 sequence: CASSLKTEQYF. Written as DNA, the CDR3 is TGTGCCAGCAGTTTAAAGACAGAGCAGTACTTC.

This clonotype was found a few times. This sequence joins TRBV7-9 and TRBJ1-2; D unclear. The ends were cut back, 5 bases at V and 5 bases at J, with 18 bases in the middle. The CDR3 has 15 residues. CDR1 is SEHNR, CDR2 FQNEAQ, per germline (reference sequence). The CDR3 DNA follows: TGTGCCAGCAGCCCGACTCTGATCCCGGGATATGGCTACACCTTC. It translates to CASSPTLIPGYGYTF. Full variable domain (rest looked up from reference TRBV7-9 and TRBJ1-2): DTGVSQNPRHKITKRGQNVTFRCDPISEHNRLYWYRQTLGQGPEFLTYFQNEAQLEKSRLLSDRFSAERPKGSFSTLEIQRTEQGDSAMYLCASSPTLIPGYGYTFGSGTRLTVV.

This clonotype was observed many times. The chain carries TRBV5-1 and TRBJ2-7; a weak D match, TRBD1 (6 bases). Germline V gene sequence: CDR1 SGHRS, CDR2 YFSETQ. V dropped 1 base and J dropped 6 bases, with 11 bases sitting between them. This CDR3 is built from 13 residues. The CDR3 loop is CASSLTGFGEQYF. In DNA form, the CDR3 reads TGCGCCAGCAGCTTGACAGGGTTCGGCGAGCAGTACTTC. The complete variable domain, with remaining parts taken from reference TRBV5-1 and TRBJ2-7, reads KAGVTQTPRYLIKTRGQQVTLSCSPISGHRSVSWYQQTPGQGLQFLFEYFSETQRNKGNFPGRFSGRQFSNSRSEMNVSTLELGDSALYLCASSLTGFGEQYFGPGTRLTVT.

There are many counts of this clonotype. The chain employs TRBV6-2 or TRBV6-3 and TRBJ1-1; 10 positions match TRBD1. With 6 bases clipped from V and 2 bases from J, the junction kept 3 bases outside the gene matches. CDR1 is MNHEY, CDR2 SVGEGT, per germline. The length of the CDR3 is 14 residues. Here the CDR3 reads CASSRTGGNTEAFF. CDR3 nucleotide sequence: TGTGCCAGCAGCCGGACAGGGGGAAACACTGAAGCTTTCTTT.

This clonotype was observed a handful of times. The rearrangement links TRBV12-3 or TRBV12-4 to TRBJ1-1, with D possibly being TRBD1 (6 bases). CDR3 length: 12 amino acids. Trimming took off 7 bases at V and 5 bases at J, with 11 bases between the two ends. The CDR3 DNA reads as TGTGCCAGCACGCGACAGGCGACTGAAGCTTTCTTT. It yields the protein CASTRQATEAFF.

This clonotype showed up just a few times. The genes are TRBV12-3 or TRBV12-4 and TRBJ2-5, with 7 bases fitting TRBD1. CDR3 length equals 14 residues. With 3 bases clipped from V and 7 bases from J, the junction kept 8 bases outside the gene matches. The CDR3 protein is CASSLAGTDGTQYF. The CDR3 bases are TGTGCCAGCAGTTTGGCTGGGACAGACGGGACCCAGTACTTC.

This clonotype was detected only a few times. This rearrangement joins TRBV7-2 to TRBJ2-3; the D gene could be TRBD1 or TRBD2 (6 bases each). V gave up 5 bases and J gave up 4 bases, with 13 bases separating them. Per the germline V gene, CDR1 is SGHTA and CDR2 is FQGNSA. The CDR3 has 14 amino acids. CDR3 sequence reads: CASSPLGGPDTQYF. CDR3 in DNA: TGTGCCAGCAGCCCCCTCGGGGGCCCAGATACGCAGTATTTT. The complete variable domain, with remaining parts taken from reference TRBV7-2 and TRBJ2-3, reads GAGVSQSPSNKVTEKGKDVELRCDPISGHTALYWYRQSLGQGLEFLIYFQGNSAPDKSGLPSDRFSAERTGGSVSTLTIQRTQQEDSAVYLCASSPLGGPDTQYFGPGTRLTVL.

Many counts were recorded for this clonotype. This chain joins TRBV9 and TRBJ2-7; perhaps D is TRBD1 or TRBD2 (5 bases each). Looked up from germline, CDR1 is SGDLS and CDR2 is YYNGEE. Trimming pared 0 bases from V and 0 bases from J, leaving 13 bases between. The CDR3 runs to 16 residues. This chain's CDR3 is CASSVGVGESSYEQYF. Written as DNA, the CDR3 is TGTGCCAGCAGCGTAGGGGTGGGGGAGAGCTCCTACGAGCAGTACTTC. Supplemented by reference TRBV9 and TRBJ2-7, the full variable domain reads DSGVTQTPKHLITATGQRVTLRCSPRSGDLSVYWYQQSLDQGLQFLIQYYNGEERAKGNILERFSAQQFPDLHSELNLSSLELGDSALYFCASSVGVGESSYEQYFGPGTRLTVT.

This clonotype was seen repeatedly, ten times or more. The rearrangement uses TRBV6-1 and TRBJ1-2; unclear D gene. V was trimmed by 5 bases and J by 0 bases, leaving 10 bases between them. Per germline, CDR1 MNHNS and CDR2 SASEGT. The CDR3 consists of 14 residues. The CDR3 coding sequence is TGTGCCAGCAGTCCGCAGATGCCTAACTATGGCTACACCTTC. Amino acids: CASSPQMPNYGYTF.

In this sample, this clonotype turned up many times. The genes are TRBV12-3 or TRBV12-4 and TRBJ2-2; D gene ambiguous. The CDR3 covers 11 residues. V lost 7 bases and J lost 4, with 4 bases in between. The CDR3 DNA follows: TGTGCCAGCACCCGCACCGGGGAGCTGTTTTTT. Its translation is CASTRTGELFF.

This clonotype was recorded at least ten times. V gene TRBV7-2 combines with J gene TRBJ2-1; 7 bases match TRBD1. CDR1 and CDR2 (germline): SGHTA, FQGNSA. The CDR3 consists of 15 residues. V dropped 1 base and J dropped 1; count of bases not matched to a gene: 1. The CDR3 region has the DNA TGTGCCAGCAGCTTAGAGGACAGGTCCTACAATGAGCAGTTCTTC. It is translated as CASSLEDRSYNEQFF. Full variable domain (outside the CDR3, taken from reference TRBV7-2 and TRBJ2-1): GAGVSQSPSNKVTEKGKDVELRCDPISGHTALYWYRQSLGQGLEFLIYFQGNSAPDKSGLPSDRFSAERTGGSVSTLTIQRTQQEDSAVYLCASSLEDRSYNEQFFGPGTRLTVL.